Below, one TCR beta chain is given with its context. This entry is derived from a study of human T cells and chemical hapten exposure. The wider study: Small pooled library volume differences mainly caused per-sample TCR yield variation.

The germline V gene encodes CDR1 SQVTM and CDR2 ANQGSEA. The V gene end was trimmed by 7 bases and the J gene end by 5 bases; junction bases not matched to a gene: 8. CDR3 length: 14 residues. Time point here: patch test 1, 2 weeks after DPC sensitization. Specified treatment: therapeutic diphenylcyclopropenone sensitization with weekly scalp DPC. TCRdb independently ran MiXCR on the RACE reads; one entry per CDR3 protein. The sample has fewer than 200,000 distinct CDR3 sequences, about 20% seen once. The V call is TRBV29-1, the J call TRBJ2-5; 12 nucleotides line up with TRBD1. The TCR comes from a woman in her 50s with alopecia areata. Some clones in this sample may be carry-over from other donors' samples. The input for sequencing was whole blood, taken in connection with sensitization to the hapten diphenylcyclopropenone (DPC). CDR3 sequence reads: CSAGRDRGLETQYF. The CDR3 DNA reads as TGCAGCGCCGGCCGGGACAGGGGGCTTGAGACCCAGTACTTC.